This TCR beta chain was sequenced for a study of spatial heterogeneity in lung cancer (dated by TCRdb to between 2017 and 2020). Study-wide context: Beta-chain transcripts were consistently detected in greater numbers than alpha-chain transcripts, which likely reflects a higher abundance of beta-chain transcripts. In the raw uncorrected reads, each unique combination of TCR and UMI appeared more than ten times on average. TCR alpha and beta repertoires were quantitatively compared across multiple tumor regions, matched nontumor lung and blood in non-small cell lung cancer. TCR repertoire features were related to nonsynonymous mutation counts determined by whole-exome sequencing of tumor tissue. Both alpha and beta chains were TCR-sequenced in samples taken at surgery, namely 220 tumor regions, approximately 63 matched nontumor lung samples and about 52 PBMC samples.

Library preparation employed 5' RACE. The sample was run on a NextSeq 500. To allow correction of PCR and sequencing errors, the TCR library protocol tagged every TCR cDNA molecule with a unique molecular identifier. Under the source paper's analysis protocol: TCR identification, UMI-based error correction and CDR3 extraction were performed with Decombinator tools. TCRs above a frequency of 2 per 1,000, corresponding to the top 1% of the tumor frequency distribution, were defined as expanded. Renyi diversity was calculated using the R vegan package after each repertoire was subsampled 100 times to 5,000 TCRs. CDR3 similarity networks were built from amino acid triplet string-kernel similarity, with CDR3s being connected when pairwise similarity was above 0.82. TCRdb reprocessed the public reads (quality trimming at Q25 with fastp, clone calling with MiXCR) and kept in-frame beta chains. When rows share a CDR3 protein, they turn into one entry using the most common DNA and genes. The V and J calls shown here were made by TCRdb, not taken from the authors' results. The sample includes some 11,000 distinct CDR3 sequences, with around 3.5% observed a single time. Around half of the sample belongs to the ten largest clones.

Points the paper makes about the study in general: Ubiquitous expanded tumor TCRs were detected in blood more often at tumor resection than at routine follow-up. Confirming at a functional level the hypothesis that regional TCRs recognize regional mutations was considered to require additional single-cell paired TCR alpha and beta sequencing.

The germline V gene supplies CDR1 SGHTA and CDR2 FQGTGA. V trim: 5 bases; J trim: 4 bases; unmatched bases: 7. The CDR3 numbers 16 residues from cysteine through phenylalanine. The entry retains the CDR3 DNA only, 48 bases that are in frame from base 1. The time point label on this specimen signifies: sample taken at primary tumor resection. Samples were obtained from approximately 72 patients with early-stage, untreated non-small cell lung cancer from the lung TRACERx cohort. For TCR sequencing, whole RNA was extracted from tumor and nontumor lung tissue, or from cryopreserved PBMC samples, and no cell sorting was done. Patients were selected for TCR sequencing only if sufficient RNA was available from at least two tumor regions. This clonotype has at least ten counts. Its antigen is not yet known. Within one base of it there is no much larger clone, and no base qualities were kept.

The receptor comes from a female donor with early-stage non-small cell lung cancer. The sequence links TRBV7-3 to TRBJ2-7; the central 14 bases match TRBD2. The sample consisted of PBMCs, taken at surgery. The CDR3 protein is CASSTGTSGSKYEQYF. In nucleotide form, the sequence is TGTGCCAGCAGCACCGGGACTAGCGGGAGCAAGTACGAGCAGTACTTC.